A selection of T cell receptor beta chains follows, all from one sample in a study of immune cell composition in non-small cell lung cancer. Sequencing used immunoSEQ multiplex PCR; TCRdb keeps in-frame clones, though not all of them. The sample carries about 5,300 clones, more than 70% recorded once. The sequencing sample was made of non-adjacent lung tissue. Receptor source: a human donor with non-small cell lung cancer. Some clones in this sample may be carry-over from other donors' samples. Both conserved end residues are part of each CDR3. The size entry is marked missing in some rows and otherwise reads once, few, many or a size class.

CDR3 length: 14
clone size: NA
V gene: TRBV6-5
J gene: TRBJ2-2
CDR3 protein: CATATRSVTGELFF

CDR3 length: 16
clone size: NA
V gene: TRBV28
J gene: TRBJ2-1
CDR3 protein: CASSSNTGARYNEQFF

CDR3 length: 14
clone size: NA
V gene: TRBV18
J gene: TRBJ2-5
CDR3 protein: CASSPSVSQETQYF

CDR3 length: 11
clone size: NA
V gene: TRBV20-1
J gene: TRBJ1-1
CDR3 protein: CSAARQVEAFF

CDR3 length: 15
clone size: NA
V gene: TRBV27
J gene: TRBJ2-3
CDR3 protein: CASRRVAGGTDTQYF

CDR3 length: 13
clone size: NA
V gene: TRBV6-5
J gene: TRBJ1-2
CDR3 protein: CASRTEVNYGYTF

CDR3 length: 16
clone size: NA
V gene: TRBV2
J gene: TRBJ2-5
CDR3 protein: CASSSKTSGEWGTQYF

CDR3 length: 12
clone size: NA
V gene: TRBV2
J gene: TRBJ1-2
CDR3 protein: CASSENTYGYTF

CDR3 length: 17
clone size: NA
V gene: TRBV5-1
J gene: TRBJ1-5
CDR3 protein: CASSPKPQGSENQPQHF

CDR3 length: 14
clone size: few
V gene: TRBV2
J gene: TRBJ2-1
CDR3 protein: CASSTTRNVNEQFF

CDR3 length: 15
clone size: NA
V gene: TRBV5-1
J gene: TRBJ2-7
CDR3 protein: CASSPEVGSPYEQYF

CDR3 length: 20
clone size: NA
V gene: TRBV19
J gene: TRBJ2-6
CDR3 protein: CASSISSLTGGKSGANVLTF

CDR3 length: 20
clone size: NA
V gene: TRBV21-1
J gene: TRBJ2-3
CDR3 protein: CASSKGGLAGGCLSTDTQYF

CDR3 length: 13
clone size: NA
V gene: TRBV6-6
J gene: TRBJ1-1
CDR3 protein: CATTDRFPVEAFF

CDR3 length: 14
clone size: NA
V gene: TRBV5-4
J gene: TRBJ1-2
CDR3 protein: CASSWDRGFHGYTF

CDR3 length: 15
clone size: NA
V gene: TRBV10-3
J gene: TRBJ2-7
CDR3 protein: CAISDPGGGRYEQYF

CDR3 length: 15
clone size: NA
V gene: TRBV9
J gene: TRBJ2-7
CDR3 protein: CASSVGLAGGYEQYF

CDR3 length: 16
clone size: NA
V gene: TRBV30
J gene: TRBJ1-1
CDR3 protein: CAWLPGQGIRSTEAFF

CDR3 length: 13
clone size: NA
V gene: TRBV6-5
J gene: TRBJ1-1
CDR3 protein: CASRPREATEAFF

CDR3 length: 14
clone size: NA
V gene: TRBV19
J gene: TRBJ2-7
CDR3 protein: CASSQSWTGYEQYF

CDR3 length: 14
clone size: NA
V gene: TRBV6-5
J gene: TRBJ1-4
CDR3 protein: CASSSQGRVEKLFF

CDR3 length: 15
clone size: NA
V gene: TRBV5-1
J gene: TRBJ1-2
CDR3 protein: CASSVGTGGSYGYTF

CDR3 length: 13
clone size: few
V gene: TRBV28
J gene: TRBJ2-4
CDR3 protein: CASIDREKNIQYF

CDR3 length: 14
clone size: NA
V gene: TRBV5-8
J gene: TRBJ2-2
CDR3 protein: CASSLVRGTGELFF

CDR3 length: 15
clone size: NA
V gene: TRBV6-6
J gene: TRBJ1-2
CDR3 protein: CASTLRRRDPYGYTF

CDR3 length: 15
clone size: NA
V gene: TRBV7-2
J gene: TRBJ2-2
CDR3 protein: CASRHRDRGAGELFF

CDR3 length: 14
clone size: NA
V gene: TRBV10-1
J gene: TRBJ2-7
CDR3 protein: CASSDVRQGGEQYF

CDR3 length: 15
clone size: NA
V gene: TRBV18
J gene: TRBJ1-6
CDR3 protein: CASSPSGALNSPLHF

CDR3 length: 15
clone size: NA
V gene: TRBV11-2
J gene: TRBJ2-7
CDR3 protein: CASSAWERGIYEQYF

CDR3 length: 14
clone size: NA
V gene: TRBV6-6
J gene: TRBJ1-1
CDR3 protein: CASTDRVGNTEAFF

CDR3 length: 11
clone size: NA
V gene: TRBV10-1
J gene: TRBJ2-7
CDR3 protein: CASRETIEQYF

CDR3 length: 14
clone size: NA
V gene: TRBV5-1
J gene: TRBJ1-2
CDR3 protein: CASGLDSPNYGYTF

CDR3 length: 13
clone size: NA
V gene: TRBV5-6
J gene: TRBJ1-2
CDR3 protein: CASSRGGFYGYTF

CDR3 length: 16
clone size: NA
V gene: TRBV11-2
J gene: TRBJ2-5
CDR3 protein: CASSPTLGLAEETQYF